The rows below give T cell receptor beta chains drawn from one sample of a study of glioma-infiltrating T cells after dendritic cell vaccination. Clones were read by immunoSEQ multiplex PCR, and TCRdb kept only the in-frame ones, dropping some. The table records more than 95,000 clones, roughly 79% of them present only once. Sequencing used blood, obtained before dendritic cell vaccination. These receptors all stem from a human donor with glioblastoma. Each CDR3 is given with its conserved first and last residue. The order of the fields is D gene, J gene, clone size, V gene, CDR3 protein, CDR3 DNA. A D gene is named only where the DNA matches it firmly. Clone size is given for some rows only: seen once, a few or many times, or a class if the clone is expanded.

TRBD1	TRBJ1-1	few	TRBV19	CASSIGGTGIPEAFF	TGTGCCAGTAGTATAGGCGGGACAGGGATCCCTGAAGCTTTCTTT
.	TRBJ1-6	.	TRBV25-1	CASSVGGNSPLHF	TGTGCCAGCAGTGTAGGGGGAAATTCACCCCTCCACTTT
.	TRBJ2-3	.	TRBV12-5	CASVLATDTQYF	TGTGCTAGTGTTTTAGCCACAGATACGCAGTATTTT
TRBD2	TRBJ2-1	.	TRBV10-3	CAISETRSGGGLNEQFF	TGTGCCATCAGTGAGACGCGTTCTGGCGGGGGGCTGAATGAGCAGTTCTTC
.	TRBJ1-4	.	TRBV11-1	CASRAGEDEKLFF	TGTGCCAGCAGGGCGGGAGAGGATGAAAAACTGTTTTTT
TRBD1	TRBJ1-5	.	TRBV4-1	CASSQDRDRYQPQHF	TGCGCCAGCAGCCAAGATCGGGACAGGTATCAGCCCCAGCATTTT
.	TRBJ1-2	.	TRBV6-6	CASSLTQKMDGYTF	TGTGCCAGCAGCCTAACCCAAAAGATGGATGGCTACACCTTC
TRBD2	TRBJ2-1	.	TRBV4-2	CASSQEPASGYNNEQFF	TGTGCCAGCAGCCAAGAACCGGCTAGCGGCTATAACAATGAGCAGTTCTTC
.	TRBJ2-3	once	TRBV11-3	CASRGSYTDTQYF	TGTGCCAGCAGGGGCAGCTACACAGATACGCAGTATTTT
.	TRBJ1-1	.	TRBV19	CASSITNNGAFF	TGTGCCAGTAGTATCACAAATAATGGAGCTTTCTTT
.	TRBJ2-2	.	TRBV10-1	CASGLSKTKAVDTGELFF	TGCGCCAGTGGGCTGAGCAAAACCAAGGCAGTAGACACCGGGGAGCTGTTTTTT
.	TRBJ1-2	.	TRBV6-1	CASSVRQVDGYTF	TGTGCCAGCAGTGTAAGACAGGTTGATGGCTACACCTTC
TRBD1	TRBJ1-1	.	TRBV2	CASSVGQDTEAFF	TGTGCCAGCAGTGTGGGACAGGACACTGAAGCTTTCTTT
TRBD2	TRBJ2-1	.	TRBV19	CASSPKRGKYNEQFF	TGTGCCAGTAGTCCTAAGCGGGGTAAATATAATGAGCAGTTCTTC
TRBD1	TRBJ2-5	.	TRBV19	CDEGTGPTHIQETQYF	TGTGACGAAGGGACAGGGCCGACCCATATTCAAGAGACCCAGTACTTC
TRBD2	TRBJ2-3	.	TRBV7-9	CASSPTSGGVTDTQYF	TGTGCCAGCAGCCCGACTAGCGGGGGGGTCACAGATACGCAGTATTTT
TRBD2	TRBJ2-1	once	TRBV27	CASSLSTSEDSYNEQFF	TGTGCCAGCAGTTTATCGACTAGCGAGGACTCCTACAATGAGCAGTTCTTC
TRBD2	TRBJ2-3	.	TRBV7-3	CASSFRTSGGGSPSTDTQYF	TGTGCCAGCAGCTTCCGGACTAGCGGGGGGGGATCACCTAGCACAGATACGCAGTATTTT
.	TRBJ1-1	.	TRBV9	CASSEDRNTEAFF	TGTGCCAGCAGCGAGGACAGGAACACTGAAGCTTTCTTT
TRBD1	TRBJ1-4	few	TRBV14	CASSQDLGRGNEKLFF	TGTGCCAGCAGCCAAGATCTGGGCAGGGGGAATGAAAAACTGTTTTTT
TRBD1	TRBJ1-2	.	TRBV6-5	CASSPHRRTGEGYTF	TGTGCCAGCAGCCCCCATAGACGGACAGGGGAGGGCTACACCTTC
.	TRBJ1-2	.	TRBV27	CASSPNGDYGYTF	TGTGCCAGCAGCCCCAACGGAGATTATGGCTACACCTTC
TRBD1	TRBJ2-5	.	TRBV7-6	CASSPLDREETQYF	TGTGCCAGCAGCCCCCTGGACAGGGAAGAGACCCAGTACTTC
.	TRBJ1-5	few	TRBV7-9	CASSALEYQPQHF	TGTGCCAGCAGCGCTCTGGAGTATCAGCCCCAGCATTTT
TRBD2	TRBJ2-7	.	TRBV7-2	CASRSGGRVSDEQYF	TGTGCCAGTCGGAGCGGGGGCCGCGTTTCCGACGAGCAGTACTTC
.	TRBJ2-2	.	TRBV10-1	CASKPQRETGELFF	TGCGCCAGCAAACCTCAACGAGAGACCGGGGAGCTGTTTTTT
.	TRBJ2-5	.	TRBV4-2	CASSLDSQETQYF	TGTGCCAGCAGCCTGGACTCCCAAGAGACCCAGTACTTC
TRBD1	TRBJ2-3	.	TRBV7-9	CASSPHRDRDTDTQYF	TGTGCCAGCAGCCCACACCGGGACAGGGACACAGATACGCAGTATTTT
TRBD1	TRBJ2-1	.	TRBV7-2	CASSLGTEYNEQFF	TGTGCCAGCAGCCTTGGGACAGAGTACAATGAGCAGTTCTTC
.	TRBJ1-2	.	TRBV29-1	CSVLVRNYGYTF	TGCAGCGTTCTTGTCAGGAACTATGGCTACACCTTC
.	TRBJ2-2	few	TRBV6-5	CASSLRGGITGELFF	TGTGCCAGCAGTTTAAGGGGGGGAATCACCGGGGAGCTGTTTTTT
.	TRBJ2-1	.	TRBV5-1	CASSHGTDYNEQFF	TGCGCCAGCAGCCACGGGACTGACTACAATGAGCAGTTCTTC
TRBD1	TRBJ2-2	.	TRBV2	CATRQGTGELFF	TGTGCCACTCGACAGGGGACCGGGGAGCTGTTTTTT
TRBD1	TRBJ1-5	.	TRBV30	CAWSDRVLDQPQHF	TGTGCCTGGTCGGACAGGGTCTTGGATCAGCCCCAGCATTTT
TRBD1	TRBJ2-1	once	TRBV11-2	CASSLSRGPNEQFF	TGTGCCAGCAGCTTATCCAGGGGGCCTAATGAGCAGTTCTTC
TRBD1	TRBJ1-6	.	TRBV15	CATSRNRDSGSPLHF	TGTGCCACCAGCAGAAACCGGGACAGCGGGTCACCCCTCCACTTT
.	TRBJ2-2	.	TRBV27	CASSFDRLTGELFF	TGTGCCAGCAGTTTCGACAGACTCACCGGGGAGCTGTTTTTT
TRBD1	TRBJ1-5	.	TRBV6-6	CASSYQGAGNQPQHF	TGTGCCAGCAGTTACCAGGGGGCTGGCAATCAGCCCCAGCATTTT
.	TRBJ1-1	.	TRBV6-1	CASSRTRMNTEAFF	TGTGCCAGCAGCAGGACACGGATGAACACTGAAGCTTTCTTT
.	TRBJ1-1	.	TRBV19	CASSKWAGKNTEAFF	TGTGCCAGTAGTAAATGGGCAGGGAAGAACACTGAAGCTTTCTTT
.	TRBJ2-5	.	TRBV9	CASSVAAGLQETQYF	TGTGCCAGCAGCGTAGCGGCAGGGCTCCAAGAGACCCAGTACTTC
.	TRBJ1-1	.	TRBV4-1	CASSARTASNTEAFF	TGCGCCAGCAGCGCCCGGACAGCCTCGAACACTGAAGCTTTCTTT
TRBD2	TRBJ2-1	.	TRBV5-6	CASSFSGGGYNEQFF	TGTGCCAGCAGCTTTAGCGGGGGGGGTTACAATGAGCAGTTCTTC
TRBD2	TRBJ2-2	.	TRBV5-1	CASSLKPGLAPPGELFF	TGCGCCAGCAGCTTAAAACCGGGACTAGCCCCACCCGGGGAGCTGTTTTTT